The sequence of this TCR beta chain was determined in a study of blood T cells in healthy people across ages. Study-wide results and limits: TCR beta diversity, measured per million T cells, fell in a roughly linear way with age.

A second PCR of 7 to 11 cycles used a sample-barcoded 5' primer and a J-beta primer mix. Samples each returned at least 2.5 million CDR3-containing paired-end reads. Each CDR3 protein gets one entry after TCRdb re-called the 5' RACE reads with MiXCR. The sample records about 720,000 distinct CDR3 sequences, about 20% being singletons. The CDR3 is 14 residues long. V lost 4 bases to trimming and J lost 4 bases; unmatched junction nucleotides: 6. Per the germline V gene, CDR1 is MRHNA and CDR2 is SNTAGT. Regarding this clonotype: Its specificity is unknown.

This clonotype was obtained from a man aged 70-80 years in good health. Sequenced material: blood. The gene calls are TRBV6-4 and TRBJ1-2, with 7 bases fitting TRBD1. The CDR3 sequence: CASSANRGGYGYTF. The CDR3 DNA reads as TGTGCCAGCAGTGCAAACAGGGGTGGCTATGGCTACACCTTC.